Following are 7 T cell receptor beta chains from one sample sequenced in a study of T cells after yellow fever vaccination. A single record per CDR3 protein comes from TCRdb applying MiXCR to the 5' RACE reads. The sample contains some 390,000 distinct CDR3 sequences, about 17% of which appear only once. The source material was PBMCs, sampled before the yellow fever booster vaccination. The receptors were sampled from a man younger than 35 who received the YFV17D yellow fever vaccine.

Only a few counts were recorded for this clonotype. V and J are TRBV6-6 and TRBJ2-7; 13 nucleotides match TRBD2. Germline CDR1 is MNHNY and CDR2 is SVGAGI (reference sequence). V lost 0 bases and J lost 7; bases outside the gene matches: 6. CDR3 length: 16 amino acids. The CDR3 coding sequence is TGTGCCAGCAGTTACTCGACTAGCGGGGGGCCGGGGGAGCAGTACTTC. Translated: CASSYSTSGGPGEQYF.

There are a few counts of this clonotype. The V call is TRBV6-5, the J call TRBJ1-1; 10 nucleotides line up with TRBD1. The CDR3 spans 14 residues. Germline V gene sequence: CDR1 MNHEY, CDR2 SVGAGI. V lost 0 bases and J lost 8; bases outside the gene matches: 3. The CDR3 loop reads CASSYSRQGAEAFF. The CDR3 bases are TGTGCCAGCAGTTACTCGAGACAGGGGGCCGAAGCTTTCTTT.

This clonotype has only a few counts. The chain has TRBV5-5 and TRBJ2-5; perhaps D is TRBD1 or TRBD2 (5 bases each). V was pared by 2 bases and J by 4 bases, with 12 bases between. Germline V gene sequence: CDR1 SGHKS, CDR2 YYEKEE (reference sequence). This CDR3 is built from 14 residues. DNA of the CDR3: TGTGCCAGCAGCTTCCTAGGGGCGGGAGAGACCCAGTACTTC. Its protein product is CASSFLGAGETQYF.

This clonotype was seen a handful of times. This chain connects TRBV4-3 to TRBJ2-3; unclear D gene. Looked up from germline, CDR1 is LGHNA and CDR2 is YSLEER. This CDR3 is 16 amino acids long. The V gene lost 3 bases and the J gene lost 3 bases, with 16 bases spanning the gap. The DNA of the CDR3 is TGCGCCAGCAGCCAGAACGATTTGGCGGAGACAGATACGCAGTATTTT. Translating gives CASSQNDLAETDTQYF.

This clonotype turned up a few times. The chain joins TRBV19 to TRBJ2-7; D remains unclear. Germline V gene data show CDR1 as LNHDA and CDR2 as SQIVND (reference sequence). The V and J ends lost 5 bases and 9 bases respectively, with 23 bases between them. This CDR3 spans 15 amino acids. The CDR3 region is CASSPYDGSPFGQYV. The CDR3 nucleotides are TGTGCCAGTAGTCCATACGACGGGTCGCCCTTCGGGCAGTACGTC.

The J gene is TRBJ2-7, the V gene TRBV23-1; D is unclear. TRBV23-1 is an ORF for which the function is uncertain. The V and J ends lost 6 bases and 6 bases respectively, with 18 bases between them. CDR3 length: 14 amino acids. CDR3 bases: TGCGCCAGCAGCCGCCCCTTATTGGTCAGCGAGCAGTACTTC. The encoded protein is CASSRPLLVSEQYF.

This clonotype came up a few times. The rearrangement uses TRBV7-2 and TRBJ1-1; the D is unclear. CDR3 length: 15 residues. CDR1 and CDR2 from the germline V gene are SGHTA and FQGNSA. V was trimmed by 5 bases and J by 0 bases, leaving 13 bases between them. CDR3 nucleotides: TGTGCCAGCAGCCTCCAGGTTTCGATGAACACTGAAGCTTTCTTT. Protein product: CASSLQVSMNTEAFF.